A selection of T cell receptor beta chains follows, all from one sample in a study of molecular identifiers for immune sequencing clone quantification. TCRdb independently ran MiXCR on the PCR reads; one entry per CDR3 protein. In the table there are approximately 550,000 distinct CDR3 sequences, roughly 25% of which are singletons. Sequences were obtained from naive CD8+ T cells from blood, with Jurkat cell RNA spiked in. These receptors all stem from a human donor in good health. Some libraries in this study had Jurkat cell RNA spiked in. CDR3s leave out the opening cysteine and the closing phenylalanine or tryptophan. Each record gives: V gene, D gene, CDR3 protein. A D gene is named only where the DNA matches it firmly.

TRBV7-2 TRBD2 ATRLPPPKRGVSTTDTQY
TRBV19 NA ASSISGGYNQPQH
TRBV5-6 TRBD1 ASSLEGRGPYEQY
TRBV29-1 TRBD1 SVDLTGGGYEQY
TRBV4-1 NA ASRIGVGTEAF
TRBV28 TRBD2 ATRGLAGSYNEQF
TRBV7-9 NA ASSSSDRLNTEAF
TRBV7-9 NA ASSLADLGRDTQY
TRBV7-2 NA ASSWGLEPQH
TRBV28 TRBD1 ASSSDRAYEQY
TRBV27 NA ASRTTGSTSYEQY
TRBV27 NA ASSRGGTPNTEAF
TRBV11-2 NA ASSLAGAGEQF
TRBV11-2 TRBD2 ASSARTSGSNEQF
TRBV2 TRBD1 ASSPWGDRDTTEAL
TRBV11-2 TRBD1 ASSLVTGAPLH
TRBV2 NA ASSGSLGPPNNEQF
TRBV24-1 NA ATSDYETDTGELF
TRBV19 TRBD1 ASSRQGLYSNQPQH
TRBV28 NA ASSDQGYTEAF
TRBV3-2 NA ASSHETGPTYEQY
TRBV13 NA ASSPQEETQY
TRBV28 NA ASEELDRSHEQY
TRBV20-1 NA SATDGGAIQETQY
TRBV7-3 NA ASRPGVDTGELF
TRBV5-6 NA ASSLFVGHQPQH
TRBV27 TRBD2 ASSLISSGGGTYEQY
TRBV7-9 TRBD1 ASSELTGAVNYGYT
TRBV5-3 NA ASSLALGRAGSADTQY
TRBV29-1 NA SVIGGARELF
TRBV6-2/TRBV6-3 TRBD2 ASSKSGRPYNGQF
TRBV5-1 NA ASSLKDRPTYEQY
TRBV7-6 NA ASSSTISGGTEAF
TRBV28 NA ASSIFTENQPQH
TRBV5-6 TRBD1 ASSLAGGASDTQY
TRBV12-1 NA ASSSKGGRTEAF
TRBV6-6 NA ASSYSDRSTYEQY
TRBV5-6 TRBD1 ASFDRGQQF
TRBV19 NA ASSGWGADTQY